This entry is about one T cell receptor (beta chain). The data originate from a study of blood T cell repertoires in COVID-19. Study-wide context: The samples span acute and convalescent COVID-19 from the United States, Italy and Spain. In each case, the material was cDNA or gDNA derived from T cells, B-cell-depleted T cells, or PBMCs.

In the study's own analysis: It was from reference gene primer amplification that nucleated cell counts were estimated. Clones were read by immunoSEQ multiplex PCR, and TCRdb kept only the in-frame ones, dropping some. D and trimming were read from the DNA, whereas the V and J calls and clone size are those reported in that table. The sample has some 270,000 clones, approximately 90% seen once. Trimming left V 0 bases short and J 3 bases short, with 2 bases between. This CDR3 comprises 12 residues. CDR1 and CDR2 (germline): SGHDN, FVKESK. The source of this sequence is a man aged 30-40 years with acute or convalescent COVID-19. Sequencing was performed on peripheral blood. V and J are TRBV14 and TRBJ1-2, with D unclear. CDR3 sequence: CASSQDYYGYTF. CDR3 DNA sequence: TGTGCCAGCAGCCAAGACTACTATGGCTACACCTTC. Drawing the rest from reference TRBV14 and TRBJ1-2, the complete variable domain is EAGVTQFPSHSVIEKGQTVTLRCDPISGHDNLYWYRRVMGKEIKFLLHFVKESKQDESGMPNNRFLAERTGGTYSTLKVQPAELEDSGVYFCASSQDYYGYTFGSGTRLTVV.